The TCR beta chain described here comes from a study of tissue T cells after allogeneic stem cell transplantation. TCRdb's table, derived via immunoSEQ multiplex PCR, lists solely in-frame clones and lacks some. The sample carries roughly 7,000 clones, roughly 56% recorded once. Overall study findings and caveats: Shared clones across patients were few; motif clustering revealed tissue-specific shared signatures. TCR repertoires tracked anatomic similarity, regardless of disease or transplant status.

A word on this clone: Its matching antigen is unknown.

The TCR originated in a female donor older than 55 with lung cancer. The sequencing here drew on duodenum tissue, taken at autopsy.

The CDR3, as DNA: TGCGCCAGCAGCCTGGACAGCACTTACACTGAAGCTTTCTTT. Its translation is CASSLDSTYTEAFF. The V call is TRBV5-1, the J call TRBJ1-1; maybe TRBD1 (6 bases). The CDR3 has 14 residues. Germline V gene sequence: CDR1 SGHRS, CDR2 YFSETQ. V lost 4 bases and J lost 3, with 13 bases in between.